Following are 29 T cell receptor beta chains from one sample sequenced in a study of OX40 agonist ivuxolimab in advanced cancers. Method: immunoSEQ multiplex PCR; TCRdb's copy keeps in-frame clones and lacks some. The data show fewer than 85,000 clones, with more than 70% seen just once and under 0.9% held by the top ten. The material was CD4+ or CD8+ T cells sorted from blood, obtained in a trial of the OX40 agonist ivuxolimab. These receptors all stem from an adult with an advanced solid tumor such as melanoma, head and neck, liver or kidney cancer.

This clone was seen once. Other DNA sequences in the same sample also yield this CDR3. The chain carries TRBV7-2 and TRBJ2-7; D unclear. V was shortened by 2 bases and J by 3 bases, with 8 bases between the two germline ends. The CDR3 is made up of 13 amino acids. CDR1 and CDR2 (germline): SGHTA, FQGNSA. The CDR3 DNA reads TGTGCCAGCAGCTTACGAAGGGACTACGAGCAGTACTTC. This sequence encodes CASSLRRDYEQYF.

The rearrangement uses TRBV28 and TRBJ2-6, with D tentatively TRBD1 or TRBD2 (5 bases each). This CDR3 is built from 15 residues. Germline V gene data show CDR1 as MDHEN and CDR2 as SYDVKM. The ends were cut back, 3 bases at V and 2 bases at J, with 8 bases in the middle. CDR3 protein: CASSFRGAGANVLTF. CDR3 bases: TGTGCCAGCAGTTTCCGGGGCGCTGGGGCCAACGTCCTGACTTTC.

This chain's CDR3 is CASSSVRSGQYF. The DNA for the CDR3 is TGTGCCAGCAGCTCAGTCCGATCGGGGCAGTATTTT. The rearrangement joins TRBV7-2 to TRBJ2-3, with unresolved D. The V gene's germline CDR1 is SGHTA and CDR2 FQGNSA. With 4 bases removed from V and 11 bases from J, the gap between germline ends came to 13 bases. The CDR3 runs to 12 residues.

CDR3 DNA: TGCGCCAGCAGCTTGGCCTACTCATCTAGCACAGATACGCAGTATTTT. Translated, it gives CASSLAYSSSTDTQYF. The V gene is TRBV5-1, the J gene TRBJ2-3; no firm D call. V was pared by 0 bases and J by 0 bases, with 11 bases between. The CDR3 consists of 16 residues. Germline V gene sequence: CDR1 SGHRS, CDR2 YFSETQ.

The chain recombines TRBV5-1 with TRBJ2-2, with 7 bases matching TRBD1. The germline V gene encodes CDR1 SGHRS and CDR2 YFSETQ. The V segment lost 0 bases and the J segment 13 bases; nucleotides outside the gene matches: 15. The CDR3 sequence is 16 residues long. The CDR3 sequence is CASSLASDRATSVLFF. In nucleotides, the CDR3 is TGCGCCAGCAGCTTGGCTTCTGACAGGGCAACTAGTGTGCTGTTTTTT.

The rearrangement joins TRBV2 to TRBJ1-2; D is uncertain. V was cut by 3 bases and J by 5 bases, with 4 bases left in between. The germline V gene encodes CDR1 SNHLY and CDR2 FYNNEI. This CDR3 region has 11 residues. The CDR3 protein is CASSDGYGYTF. The CDR3 DNA reads as TGTGCCAGCAGTGACGGATATGGCTACACCTTC.

V usage is TRBV19 and J usage is TRBJ1-5; D is undetermined. The CDR3 contains 14 residues. Germline V gene data show CDR1 as LNHDA and CDR2 as SQIVND (reference sequence). V gave up 1 base and J gave up 2 bases, with 6 bases separating them. The CDR3 DNA is TGTGCCAGTAGTATAGCAGGCCGCAATCAGCCCCAGCATTTT. It yields the protein CASSIAGRNQPQHF. The variable domain in full, with the rest retrieved from reference TRBV19 and TRBJ1-5, is DGGITQSPKYLFRKEGQNVTLSCEQNLNHDAMYWYRQDPGQGLRLIYYSQIVNDFQKGDIAEGYSVSREKKESFPLTVTSAQKNPTAFYLCASSIAGRNQPQHFGDGTRLSIL.

The CDR3 DNA follows: TGTGCCAGCAGCTTTGGCCAGGGACTCGACTATGGCTACACCTTC. The encoded protein is CASSFGQGLDYGYTF. The chain couples TRBV7-6 to TRBJ1-2; a weak D match, TRBD1 (5 bases). V shed 3 bases and J shed 3 bases, with 14 bases lying between them. CDR3 length: 15 amino acids. In germline, CDR1 is SGHVS, CDR2 FNYEAQ.

With respect to this clone: This sample also contains other DNA sequences that code for the same CDR3. This sequence joins TRBV7-2 and TRBJ1-4, with D unresolved. The CDR3 is 14 residues long. Germline loops: CDR1 SGHTA, CDR2 FQGNSA. Trimming pared 3 bases from V and 7 bases from J, leaving 12 bases between. The CDR3 DNA reads TGTGCCAGCAGCTTGGGAGGGTCTCGTGAAAAACTGTTTTTT. As protein: CASSLGGSREKLFF.

The chain is built from TRBV18 and TRBJ2-1, with a tentative D call TRBD1 (6 bases). Trimming took off 3 bases at V and 8 bases at J, with 14 bases between the two ends. Germline loops: CDR1 KGHSH, CDR2 LQKENI. The length of the CDR3 is 14 residues. The CDR3 loop is CASSPPTGPHEQFF. The CDR3 region has the DNA TGTGCCAGCTCACCTCCGACAGGTCCGCATGAGCAGTTCTTC.

On this clone itself: The sample contains more than one DNA sequence encoding this CDR3. The V call is TRBV7-9, the J call TRBJ1-2, with TRBD1 identical over 8 bases. This CDR3 spans 15 amino acids. Germline-derived CDR1 and CDR2 are SEHNR and FQNEAQ (reference sequence). V lost 4 bases to trimming and J lost 8 bases; unmatched junction nucleotides: 12. The CDR3 DNA is TGTGCCAGCAGCTCTAATATGCAGGGGGCTCGGGGCTACACCTTC. Its translation: CASSSNMQGARGYTF.

J is TRBJ2-7 and V is TRBV6-5, with 7 bases matching TRBD1. In germline, CDR1 is MNHEY, CDR2 SVGAGI. J was trimmed by 1 base and V by 6 bases; bases with no gene match: 9. There are 15 residues in the CDR3. In nucleotides, the CDR3 is TGTGCCAGCAGGGGACGAGGGACAGCTTCCTACGAGCAGTACTTC. Its translation: CASRGRGTASYEQYF.

The chain combines TRBV6-1 with TRBJ2-7; D gene unclear. CDR3 size: 15 residues. CDR1 and CDR2 from the germline V gene are MNHNS and SASEGT. V gave up 5 bases and J gave up 3 bases, with 17 bases separating them. The CDR3 DNA reads as TGTGCCAGCAGTCCCCAGTCGACGTTTATCTACGAGCAGTACTTC. Translated, it gives CASSPQSTFIYEQYF.

This clone is a singleton in its sample. V and J are TRBV30 and TRBJ1-1; D unclear. Germline V gene sequence: CDR1 GTSNPN, CDR2 SVGIG (reference sequence). The CDR3 runs to 13 residues. V lost 2 bases to trimming and J lost 0 bases, with 7 bases between them. The CDR3 bases are TGTGCCTGGAGTTCTCAGGTGAACACTGAAGCTTTCTTT. Amino acid sequence: CAWSSQVNTEAFF.

The chain uses TRBV7-2 and TRBJ2-5, with 11 positions matching TRBD2. Germline lookup yields CDR1 SGHTA and CDR2 FQGNSA. The CDR3 has 17 residues. Trimming at V came to 2 bases and at J to 4 bases, leaving 9 bases not matched to a gene. The CDR3 nucleotides read TGTGCCAGCAGCTTATTAGCGGGAGGGCCAATCCGAGAGACCCAGTACTTC. It yields the protein CASSLLAGGPIRETQYF.

The chain couples TRBV6-5 to TRBJ1-6, with 10 bases aligning to TRBD1. Germline V gene sequence: CDR1 MNHEY, CDR2 SVGAGI. This CDR3 spans 14 amino acids. V lost 2 bases, J lost 13 bases, and 5 bases stayed unmatched. The CDR3 region is CASSYDRTGGPLHF. The CDR3 region has the DNA TGTGCCAGCAGTTACGACAGGACAGGGGGGCCCCTCCACTTT.

The chain is built from TRBV6-6 and TRBJ1-3, with TRBD1 as a possible D gene (5 bases). The CDR3 extends over 15 amino acids. The germline V and J ends were trimmed by 8 bases and 4 bases, with 18 bases remaining between them. Germline CDR1 is MNHNY and CDR2 is SVGAGI (reference sequence). This chain's CDR3 is CASAASGSAGNTIYF. The CDR3 DNA reads TGTGCCAGCGCTGCATCAGGGTCTGCCGGAAACACCATATATTTT.

In nucleotides, the CDR3 is TGTGCCAGCAGCGTCACGTCAGGCAACACTAATGAAAAACTGTTTTTT. This encodes CASSVTSGNTNEKLFF. The chain uses TRBV9 and TRBJ1-4; D unresolved. The CDR3 sequence is 16 residues long. V was shortened by 2 bases and J by 2 bases, with 13 bases between the two germline ends. Germline V gene lookup returns CDR1 SGDLS and CDR2 YYNGEE.

Here the CDR3 DNA reads TGTGCCAGCTCACCACAAAGTGGGGCCGTTCCCCAAAATGAAAAACTGTTTTTT. Translating gives CASSPQSGAVPQNEKLFF. V is TRBV18 and J is TRBJ1-4; tentative D call: TRBD1 (5 bases). The germline CDR1 and CDR2 sequences are KGHSH and LQKENI. Trimming took 1 base from V and 5 from J, leaving 20 bases between them. The CDR3 loop spans 18 amino acids.

Note on this clone: As the CDR3 is not closed by the conserved phenylalanine or tryptophan, this likely results from a read error. No DNA is shown, since the ends of the CDR3 on it are uncertain; the CDR3 is the one TCRdb lists. This chain joins TRBV7-8 and TRBJ2-3; TRBD1 is the table's D call and was not checked against the DNA. The CDR3 contains 10 residues when both ends are counted. Germline lookup yields CDR1 SGHVS and CDR2 FQNEAQ. CDR3 sequence reads: CASSPRDREG.

V is TRBV7-2 and J is TRBJ2-7, with D tentatively TRBD1 (5 bases). V lost 2 bases to trimming and J lost 6 bases, with 8 bases between them. CDR1 SGHTA and CDR2 FQGNSA come from the germline V gene. The CDR3 totals 12 residues. The CDR3 DNA reads TGTGCCAGCAGCTTAACAGGCCCCGAGCAGTACTTC. Translating gives CASSLTGPEQYF.

This chain connects TRBV7-2 to TRBJ1-3, with a tentative D call TRBD1 (5 bases). Germline-derived CDR1 and CDR2 are SGHTA and FQGNSA. The CDR3 totals 13 residues. The V end lost 5 bases, the J end lost 2 bases, and 7 bases lay between the germline ends. The CDR3 spells CASSLRAGNTIYF. The CDR3 nucleotides read TGTGCCAGCAGCCTCAGGGCTGGAAACACCATATATTTT. Variable domain in full (rest from reference TRBV7-2 and TRBJ1-3): GAGVSQSPSNKVTEKGKDVELRCDPISGHTALYWYRQSLGQGLEFLIYFQGNSAPDKSGLPSDRFSAERTGGSVSTLTIQRTQQEDSAVYLCASSLRAGNTIYFGEGSWLTVV.

The gene calls are TRBV7-2 and TRBJ1-2; TRBD1 might be the D (6 bases). V was pared by 4 bases and J by 1 base, with 13 bases between. Per germline, CDR1 SGHTA and CDR2 FQGNSA. The CDR3 consists of 15 residues. The CDR3 region has the DNA TGTGCCAGCAGCTCCAAGACAGGATTTAACTATGGCTACACCTTC. As protein: CASSSKTGFNYGYTF.

V usage is TRBV4-1 and J usage is TRBJ2-1, with 11 positions matching TRBD2. The CDR3 extends over 20 amino acids. Per the germline V gene, CDR1 is MGHRA and CDR2 is YSYEKL. V gave up 1 base and J gave up 3 bases; unmatched junction bases: 14. The CDR3: CASSQALLAGVLPGYNEQFF. CDR3 bases: TGCGCCAGCAGCCAAGCTTTACTAGCGGGAGTCCTGCCGGGCTACAATGAGCAGTTCTTC.

This chain uses TRBV7-9 with TRBJ1-2, with 10 nucleotides matching TRBD1. Germline assignment: CDR1 SEHNR and CDR2 FQNEAQ (reference sequence). Trimming at V came to 4 bases and at J to 3 bases, leaving 5 bases not matched to a gene. The CDR3 is 15 residues long. The CDR3 DNA follows: TGTGCCAGCAGCTCCAGGGACAGGGGTGACTATGGCTACACCTTC. Its protein is CASSSRDRGDYGYTF.

The V and J genes are TRBV15 and TRBJ2-2; TRBD2 aligns across 8 bases. The CDR3 totals 16 residues. Per germline, CDR1 LNHNV and CDR2 YYDKDF (reference sequence). The V gene end was trimmed by 0 bases and the J gene end by 5 bases; junction bases not matched to a gene: 5. CDR3 nucleotide sequence: TGTGCCACCAGCAGAGATAGGGCTAGCGGGACCGGGGAGCTGTTTTTT. It yields the protein CATSRDRASGTGELFF.

The genes are TRBV5-1 and TRBJ2-5; D possibly matches TRBD1 or TRBD2 (5 bases each). The V gene lost 4 bases and the J gene lost 3 bases, with 19 bases spanning the gap. The CDR3 contains 16 residues. CDR1 and CDR2 from the germline V gene are SGHRS and YFSETQ. CDR3 amino acids: CASSRLSGTVEETQYF. The CDR3 nucleotides are TGCGCCAGCAGCCGACTCTCCGGGACCGTGGAAGAGACCCAGTACTTC.

The chain is built from TRBV6-5 and TRBJ2-7; tentatively, D is TRBD1 (6 bases). The V gene lost 6 bases and the J gene lost 5 bases, with 14 bases spanning the gap. Per the germline V gene, CDR1 is MNHEY and CDR2 is SVGAGI. The CDR3 has 13 amino acids. The CDR3 region is CASRKQGRDEQYF. Written as DNA, the CDR3 is TGTGCCAGCAGGAAACAGGGTCGGGACGAGCAGTACTTC.

This clone has only one observation. V gene TRBV27 combines with J gene TRBJ1-5; the D gene is possibly TRBD1 (6 bases). From germline, CDR1 is MNHEY and CDR2 SMNVEV (reference sequence). The CDR3 sequence is 15 residues long. V dropped 5 bases and J dropped 10 bases, with 21 bases sitting between them. As DNA, the CDR3 is TGTGCCAGCAGTCCGCCCGGGGGGCACCGTGAACCCCAGCATTTT. Protein: CASSPPGGHREPQHF.